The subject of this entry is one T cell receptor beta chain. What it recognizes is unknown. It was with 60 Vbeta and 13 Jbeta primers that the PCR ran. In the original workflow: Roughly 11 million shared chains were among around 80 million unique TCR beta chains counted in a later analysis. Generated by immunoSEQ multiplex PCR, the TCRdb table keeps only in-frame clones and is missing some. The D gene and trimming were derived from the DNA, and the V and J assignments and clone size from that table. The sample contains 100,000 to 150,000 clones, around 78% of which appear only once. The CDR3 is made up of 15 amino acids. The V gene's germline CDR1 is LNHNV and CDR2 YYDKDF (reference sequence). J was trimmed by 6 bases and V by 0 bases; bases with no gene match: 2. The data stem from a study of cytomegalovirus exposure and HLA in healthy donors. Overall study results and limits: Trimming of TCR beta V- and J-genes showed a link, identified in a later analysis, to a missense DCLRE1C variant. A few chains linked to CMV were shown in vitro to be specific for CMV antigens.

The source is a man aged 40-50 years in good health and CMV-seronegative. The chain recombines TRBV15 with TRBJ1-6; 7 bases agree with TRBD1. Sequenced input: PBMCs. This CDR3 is CATSRDRQGNSPLHF. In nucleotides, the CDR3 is TGTGCCACCAGCAGAGATCGACAGGGTAATTCACCCCTCCACTTT.